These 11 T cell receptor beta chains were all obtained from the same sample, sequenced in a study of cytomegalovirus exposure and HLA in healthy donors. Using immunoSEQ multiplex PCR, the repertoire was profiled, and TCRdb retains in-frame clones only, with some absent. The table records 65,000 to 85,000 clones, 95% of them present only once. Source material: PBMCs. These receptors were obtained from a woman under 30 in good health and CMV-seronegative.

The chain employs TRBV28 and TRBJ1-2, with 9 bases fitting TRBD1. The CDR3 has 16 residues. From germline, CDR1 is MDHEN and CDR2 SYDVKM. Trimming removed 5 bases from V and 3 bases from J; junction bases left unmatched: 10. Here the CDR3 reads CASSHGTGFYDYGYTF. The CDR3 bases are TGTGCCAGCAGTCACGGGACAGGGTTTTACGACTATGGCTACACCTTC.

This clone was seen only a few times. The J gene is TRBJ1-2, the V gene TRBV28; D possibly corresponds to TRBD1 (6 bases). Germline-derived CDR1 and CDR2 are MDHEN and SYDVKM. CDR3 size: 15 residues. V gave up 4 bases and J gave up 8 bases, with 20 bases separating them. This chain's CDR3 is CASSSHHRDRYGYTF. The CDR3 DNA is TGTGCCAGCAGTTCCCATCACAGGGATCGCTACGGCTACACCTTC.

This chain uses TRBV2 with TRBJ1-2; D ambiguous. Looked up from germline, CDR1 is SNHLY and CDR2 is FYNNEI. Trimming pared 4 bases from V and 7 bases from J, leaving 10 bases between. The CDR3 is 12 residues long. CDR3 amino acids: CASSGLIRGYTF. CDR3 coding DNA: TGTGCCAGCAGTGGGCTCATTCGTGGCTACACCTTC. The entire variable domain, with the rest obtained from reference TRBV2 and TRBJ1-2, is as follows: EPEVTQTPSHQVTQMGQEVILRCVPISNHLYFYWYRQILGQKVEFLVSFYNNEISEKSEIFDDQFSVERPDGSNFTLKIRSTKLEDSAMYFCASSGLIRGYTFGSGTRLTVV.

CDR3 loop: CAISPGQGNTEAFF. Here the CDR3 DNA reads TGTGCCATCAGTCCCGGACAGGGAAACACTGAAGCTTTCTTT. The chain is built from TRBV10-3 and TRBJ1-1, with 8 bases fitting TRBD1. Per the germline V gene, CDR1 is ENHRY and CDR2 is SYGVKD. The CDR3 consists of 14 residues. J lost 2 bases, V lost 5 bases, and 4 bases had no gene match.

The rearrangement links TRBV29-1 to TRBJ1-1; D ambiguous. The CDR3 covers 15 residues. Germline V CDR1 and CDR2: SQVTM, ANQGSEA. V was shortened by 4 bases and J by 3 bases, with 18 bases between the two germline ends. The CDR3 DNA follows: TGCAGCGTTGTGGTTGTGAGGGAGCGCGACACTGAAGCTTTCTTT. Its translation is CSVVVVRERDTEAFF.

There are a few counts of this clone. The CDR3 region is CASSSTGQGSIQYF. DNA of the CDR3: TGTGCCAGCAGTTCCACGGGACAGGGGAGCATTCAGTACTTC. The chain combines TRBV6-6 with TRBJ2-4, with 10 bases fitting TRBD1. The trim removed 4 bases at V and 9 bases at J, leaving 6 bases unmatched. This CDR3 is built from 14 residues. Germline assignment: CDR1 MNHNY and CDR2 SVGAGI (reference sequence).

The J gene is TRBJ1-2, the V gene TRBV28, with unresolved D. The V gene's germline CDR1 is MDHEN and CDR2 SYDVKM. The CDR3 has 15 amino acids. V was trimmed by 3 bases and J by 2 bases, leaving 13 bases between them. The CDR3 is CASSLAPGLNYGYTF. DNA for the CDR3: TGTGCCAGCAGTTTGGCTCCAGGACTAAACTATGGCTACACCTTC.

CDR3 residues: CASSRDRVETQYF. CDR3 bases: TGTGCCAGCAGTCGGGACAGGGTTGAGACCCAGTACTTC. The V and J genes are TRBV7-6 and TRBJ2-5, with TRBD1 matching over 9 bases. J gave up 5 bases and V 6 bases, and 4 bases lay outside the gene matches. CDR1 SGHVS and CDR2 FNYEAQ come from the germline V gene. This CDR3 region has 13 residues.

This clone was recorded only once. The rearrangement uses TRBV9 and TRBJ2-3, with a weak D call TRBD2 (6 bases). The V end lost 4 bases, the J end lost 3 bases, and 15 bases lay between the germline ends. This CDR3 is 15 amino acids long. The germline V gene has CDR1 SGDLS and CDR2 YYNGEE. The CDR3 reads CASSPGGLGTDTQYF. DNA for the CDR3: TGTGCCAGCAGCCCCGGGGGTCTGGGGACAGATACGCAGTATTTT.

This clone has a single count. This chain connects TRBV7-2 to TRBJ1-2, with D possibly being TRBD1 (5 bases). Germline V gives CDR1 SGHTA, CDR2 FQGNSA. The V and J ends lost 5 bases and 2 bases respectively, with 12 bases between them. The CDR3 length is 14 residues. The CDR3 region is CASSPGLSNYGYTF. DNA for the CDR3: TGTGCCAGCAGCCCGGGACTGTCCAACTATGGCTACACCTTC.

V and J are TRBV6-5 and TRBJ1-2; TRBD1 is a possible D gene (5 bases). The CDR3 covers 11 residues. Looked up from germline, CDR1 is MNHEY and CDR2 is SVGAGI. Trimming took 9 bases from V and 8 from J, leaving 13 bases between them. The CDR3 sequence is CASVYGGGYTF. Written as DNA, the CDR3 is TGTGCCAGTGTCTATGGGGGGGGCTACACCTTC.